Listed below are T cell receptor beta chains from one sample, sequenced in a study of shared clonotypes between healthy human individuals. TCRdb keeps only in-frame clones here, not all; method: immunoSEQ multiplex PCR. The sample has hundreds of thousands of clones, about 97% seen once. Input material: naive CD8+ T cells sorted from blood. These receptors all stem from a man younger than 40 in good health. The CDR3 runs from the conserved cysteine through the conserved F or W. D genes are given only for firm matches. Size is omitted from some rows. Given values are once, few, many or a class for expanded clones.

clone_size,j_call,v_call,d_call,cdr3_aa,cdr3_nt
.,TRBJ1-1,TRBV27,.,CASSLQGVNTEAFF,TGTGCCAGCAGCTTACAGGGTGTAAACACTGAAGCTTTCTTT
.,TRBJ2-7,TRBV27,TRBD2,CASSLTSGARIYEQYF,TGTGCCAGCAGTTTAACTAGCGGGGCCCGGATCTACGAGCAGTACTTC
.,TRBJ1-2,TRBV7-9,.,CASSLGPLHYGYTF,TGTGCCAGCAGCTTAGGTCCCCTTCACTATGGCTACACCTTC
once,TRBJ2-2,TRBV7-2,TRBD2,CASSSPELAGAGELFF,TGTGCCAGCAGCTCCCCAGAACTAGCGGGGGCCGGGGAGCTGTTTTTT
.,TRBJ2-1,TRBV5-1,.,CASRGSSYNEQFF,TGCGCCAGCAGGGGGAGCTCCTACAATGAGCAGTTCTTC
.,TRBJ2-1,TRBV27,.,CASSFSSSGEQFF,TGTGCCAGCAGTTTTTCCAGTTCTGGTGAGCAGTTCTTC
.,TRBJ2-5,TRBV5-5,TRBD1,CASSQGDRGQETQYF,TGTGCCAGCAGCCAAGGGGACAGGGGTCAAGAGACCCAGTACTTC
.,TRBJ2-3,TRBV2,.,CASSGLLDTQYF,TGTGCCAGCAGTGGGTTACTGGATACGCAGTATTTT
.,TRBJ1-1,TRBV6-5,.,CASSYRQGVEAFF,TGTGCCAGCAGTTACCGTCAGGGTGTTGAAGCTTTCTTT
.,TRBJ2-3,TRBV7-3,.,CASSLTTFGQNGDTQYF,TGTGCCAGCAGCTTAACGACGTTCGGGCAGAATGGAGATACGCAGTATTTT
.,TRBJ1-1,TRBV30,.,CAWSQGVVNTEAFF,TGTGCCTGGAGCCAAGGGGTGGTGAACACTGAAGCTTTCTTT
.,TRBJ2-7,TRBV10-3,.,CAISESFKASSYEQYF,TGTGCCATCAGTGAGTCATTCAAGGCCAGCTCCTACGAGCAGTACTTC
.,TRBJ2-7,TRBV7-9,.,CASTSDKSSYEQYF,TGTGCCAGCACATCGGACAAGAGCTCCTACGAGCAGTACTTC
.,TRBJ2-7,TRBV11-2,TRBD1,CASSFGQGTYEQYF,TGTGCCAGCAGCTTTGGACAGGGGACCTACGAGCAGTACTTC
.,TRBJ1-2,TRBV29-1,.,CSAPSAGHAYGYTF,TGCAGCGCCCCGTCTGCCGGGCACGCCTATGGCTACACCTTC
.,TRBJ1-5,TRBV28,.,CASSYALPNQPQHF,TGTGCCAGCAGTTACGCCTTACCCAATCAGCCCCAGCATTTT
.,TRBJ1-2,TRBV6-5,.,CASSRDSYGYTF,TGTGCCAGCAGCCGCGACAGCTATGGCTACACCTTC
.,TRBJ2-1,TRBV6-5,.,CASSYGQRGYNEQFF,TGTGCCAGCAGTTACGGTCAGAGGGGCTACAATGAGCAGTTCTTC
once,TRBJ1-1,TRBV7-9,TRBD1,CATPGGREAEAFF,TGTGCCACTCCAGGGGGCCGTGAGGCTGAAGCTTTCTTT
.,TRBJ2-6,TRBV21-1,.,CASCHRGRAPTGLGANVLTF,TGTGCCAGCTGCCACAGGGGCCGGGCACCCACCGGTCTGGGGGCCAACGTCCTGACTTTC
.,TRBJ2-5,TRBV15,TRBD2,CATSRRRSGRIQETQYF,TGTGCCACCAGCAGACGACGTAGCGGGAGGATTCAAGAGACCCAGTACTTC
once,TRBJ2-7,TRBV7-9,.,CASSLGLGREQYF,TGTGCCAGCAGCTTAGGGCTGGGTCGGGAGCAGTACTTC
.,TRBJ2-7,TRBV7-6,TRBD2,CASSGPGLAGAVYEQYF,TGTGCCAGCAGCGGACCGGGACTAGCGGGAGCCGTCTACGAGCAGTACTTC
.,TRBJ2-1,TRBV7-3,.,CASSSLLGGEQFF,TGTGCCAGCAGCTCCCTCCTGGGCGGGGAGCAGTTCTTC
.,TRBJ2-7,TRBV7-2,.,CASSLGAASVAYEQYF,TGTGCCAGCAGCTTAGGAGCGGCTAGCGTCGCCTACGAGCAGTACTTC
.,TRBJ2-1,TRBV6-5,.,CASSYGGGSNEQFF,TGTGCCAGCAGTTATGGGGGAGGAAGCAATGAGCAGTTCTTC
.,TRBJ2-7,TRBV7-9,TRBD2,CASSPKGGLALFYEQYF,TGTGCCAGCAGCCCCAAGGGAGGACTAGCGCTCTTCTACGAGCAGTACTTC
.,TRBJ2-2,TRBV7-9,.,CASSPLVSGELFF,TGTGCCAGCAGCCCACTAGTAAGCGGGGAGCTGTTTTTT
.,TRBJ2-7,TRBV27,.,CASSLSFNILYEQYF,TGTGCCAGCAGTTTATCATTCAACATTCTCTACGAGCAGTACTTC
.,TRBJ2-1,TRBV7-9,.,CASSLPSSGNEQFF,TGTGCCAGCAGCTTGCCTAGTTCGGGCAATGAGCAGTTCTTC
once,TRBJ2-7,TRBV4-3,.,CASSPKAGGNEQYF,TGCGCCAGCAGCCCCAAGGCAGGGGGGAACGAGCAGTACTTC
.,TRBJ2-1,TRBV28,TRBD1,CASSPQGLNEQFF,TGTGCCAGCAGTCCACAGGGGCTGAATGAGCAGTTCTTC
.,TRBJ2-7,TRBV25-1,TRBD1,CASSDGTGAYEQYF,TGTGCCAGCAGTGACGGGACAGGGGCCTACGAGCAGTACTTC
.,TRBJ1-5,TRBV18,.,CASSPDNQPQHF,TGTGCCAGCTCACCGGATAATCAGCCCCAGCATTTT
.,TRBJ2-1,TRBV6-6,.,CASSYSQESSYNEQFF,TGTGCCAGCAGTTACTCCCAGGAGAGCTCCTACAATGAGCAGTTCTTC
.,TRBJ1-5,TRBV4-3,.,CASSQDRAGQGNQPQHF,TGCGCCAGCAGCCAAGATAGGGCGGGGCAAGGAAATCAGCCCCAGCATTTT
.,TRBJ2-7,TRBV27,TRBD1,CASSWGTGAWDEQYF,TGTGCCAGCAGTTGGGGGACAGGGGCCTGGGACGAGCAGTACTTC
once,TRBJ2-5,TRBV6-5,.,CATRVATAIYETQYF,TGTGCCACTCGCGTGGCTACAGCGATTTACGAGACCCAGTACTTC
.,TRBJ1-5,TRBV28,.,CASSPAGSNQPQHF,TGTGCCAGCAGTCCCGCGGGTAGCAATCAGCCCCAGCATTTT
.,TRBJ2-1,TRBV7-9,.,CASSSTRDHRDNEQFF,TGTGCCAGCAGCTCCACCAGGGACCATCGGGACAATGAGCAGTTCTTC
once,TRBJ2-7,TRBV28,.,CASSLGAGDEQYF,TGTGCCAGCAGTTTAGGGGCTGGGGACGAGCAGTACTTC
.,TRBJ1-1,TRBV7-3,TRBD1,CASSPGQGNTEAFF,TGTGCCAGCAGCCCCGGACAGGGAAACACTGAAGCTTTCTTT
.,TRBJ2-5,TRBV11-2,TRBD1,CASSLPRGQGLETQYF,TGTGCCAGCAGCTTACCTCGGGGACAGGGGTTGGAGACCCAGTACTTC
.,TRBJ2-1,TRBV7-9,TRBD1,CASRNRDRGSNEQFF,TGTGCCAGCAGGAACCGGGACAGGGGATCCAATGAGCAGTTCTTC
.,TRBJ1-2,TRBV6-1,.,CASSEWARAAVAYGYTF,TGTGCCAGCAGTGAATGGGCCAGGGCAGCCGTAGCATATGGCTACACCTTC
few,TRBJ2-7,TRBV19,.,CASSIVHSSYEQYF,TGTGCCAGTAGTATAGTTCACAGTTCCTACGAGCAGTACTTC
.,TRBJ1-5,TRBV4-1,TRBD1,CASSQAGTANQPQHF,TGCGCCAGCAGCCAAGCCGGGACAGCGAATCAGCCCCAGCATTTT
.,TRBJ2-1,TRBV27,.,CASTPTSFSYNEQFF,TGTGCCAGCACCCCTACTAGTTTCTCCTACAATGAGCAGTTCTTC
.,TRBJ2-7,TRBV6-7,TRBD2,CASSYRTRGSVYEQYF,TGTGCCAGCAGTTACCGGACGCGGGGGTCGGTCTACGAGCAGTACTTC
.,TRBJ2-7,TRBV2,TRBD1,CASSEAGLTGVNYEQYF,TGTGCCAGCAGTGAAGCGGGGCTGACAGGGGTGAACTACGAGCAGTACTTC
.,TRBJ1-1,TRBV7-8,TRBD1,CASSQTGTAEAFF,TGTGCCAGCAGCCAAACCGGGACAGCTGAAGCTTTCTTT
.,TRBJ2-3,TRBV7-3,.,CASSSPNDDTQYF,TGTGCCAGCAGCTCCCCGAACGATGATACGCAGTATTTT